Given below is one T cell receptor (beta chain) in context. The antigen remains undetermined. The data belong to a study of T cell responses to AZD1222 COVID-19 vaccine. General study points: Of the AZD1222 recipients, only five or six were seropositive at baseline.

Germline V lookup: CDR1 SEHNR, CDR2 FQNEAQ (reference sequence). This CDR3 region has 16 residues. V was clipped by 6 bases and J by 0 bases; unmatched bases: 4. The method was immunoSEQ multiplex PCR; TCRdb's version includes in-frame clones alone and lacks a portion of them. The sample lists 50,000 to 75,000 clones; over 70% were seen once. The sequence was obtained from an adult in good health. The input for sequencing was peripheral blood, taken on day 0 of AZD1222 vaccination. The rearrangement joins TRBV7-9 to TRBJ2-6; TRBD1 aligns across 8 bases. The chain's CDR3 is CASRRDRYSGANVLTF. The DNA of the CDR3 is TGTGCCAGCAGAAGGGACAGGTACTCTGGGGCCAACGTCCTGACTTTC.